This is a list of T cell receptor beta chains from one sample in a study of T cells after yellow fever vaccination. TCRdb fed the 5' RACE reads into MiXCR, producing one record per CDR3 protein. The sample comprises 150,000 to 200,000 distinct CDR3 sequences, around 8.5% of which are singletons, and roughly 33% rests with the top ten. The specimen comprised CD8+ T cells sorted from PBMCs, sampled 45 days after the yellow fever booster vaccination. The origin of the receptors is a man aged 18 to 35 who received the YFV17D yellow fever vaccine. Both conserved end residues are trimmed from each CDR3. The order of the fields is V gene, CDR3 length, clone size, CDR3 protein. Expanded clones are given a class, and other clones once, few, many or no size at all.

v_gene: TRBV2
len: 12
abundance: few
CDR3aa: ASSEILAGPTQY

v_gene: TRBV11-2
len: 11
abundance: .
CDR3aa: ASTSWAQETQY

v_gene: TRBV4-2
len: 13
abundance: few
CDR3aa: ASSQDTGFRAEQF

v_gene: TRBV7-6
len: 13
abundance: few
CDR3aa: ASSSPPSGGYTQY

v_gene: TRBV19
len: 10
abundance: few
CDR3aa: ASSIWEEALH

v_gene: TRBV11-2
len: 12
abundance: few
CDR3aa: ASSQPGGGETQY

v_gene: TRBV28
len: 14
abundance: .
CDR3aa: ASSLTSWGTNTEAF

v_gene: TRBV21-1
len: 16
abundance: few
CDR3aa: ASTPAPGEGATNEKLF

v_gene: TRBV5-1
len: 15
abundance: few
CDR3aa: ASSRALAGQGEITQY

v_gene: TRBV4-3
len: 11
abundance: .
CDR3aa: ASSQGLAKTQY

v_gene: TRBV27
len: 13
abundance: .
CDR3aa: ASSLGQTPIYEQY

v_gene: TRBV11-2
len: 15
abundance: .
CDR3aa: ASSLDSLDRPGNEQF

v_gene: TRBV19
len: 14
abundance: few
CDR3aa: ASSTTRPAADEKLF

v_gene: TRBV9
len: 12
abundance: many
CDR3aa: ASSPWGAGSPLH

v_gene: TRBV4-1
len: 12
abundance: few
CDR3aa: ASSHQSVNSPLH

v_gene: TRBV3-1
len: 17
abundance: few
CDR3aa: ASSQSGLAGGPSTDTQY

v_gene: TRBV7-2
len: 12
abundance: few
CDR3aa: ASSPDIQNTEAF

v_gene: TRBV7-8
len: 13
abundance: many
CDR3aa: ASRLGPGSNQPQH

v_gene: TRBV5-1
len: 12
abundance: many
CDR3aa: ASSLTGQTYEQY

v_gene: TRBV20-1
len: 12
abundance: .
CDR3aa: SASDRLAYNEQF

v_gene: TRBV12-3/TRBV12-4
len: 13
abundance: .
CDR3aa: ASSLGGIHTGELF

v_gene: TRBV27
len: 11
abundance: few
CDR3aa: ASSLFWAGTQY

v_gene: TRBV7-9
len: 10
abundance: .
CDR3aa: ASSLRGVEAF

v_gene: TRBV7-9
len: 13
abundance: few
CDR3aa: ASSSTRDVNEKLF

v_gene: TRBV10-3
len: 13
abundance: .
CDR3aa: AISSDGSSYNEQF

v_gene: TRBV7-9
len: 11
abundance: .
CDR3aa: ASSLDGDYGYT

v_gene: TRBV7-2
len: 12
abundance: .
CDR3aa: ASSSRGLNTEAF

v_gene: TRBV12-3/TRBV12-4
len: 12
abundance: .
CDR3aa: ASSLGGNPYEQY

v_gene: TRBV29-1
len: 10
abundance: .
CDR3aa: SWEDATDTQY

v_gene: TRBV12-3/TRBV12-4
len: 9
abundance: .
CDR3aa: ASSDTMEAF

v_gene: TRBV6-5
len: 10
abundance: few
CDR3aa: ASRGGFSPLH

v_gene: TRBV12-3/TRBV12-4
len: 10
abundance: many
CDR3aa: ASSFLGREAF

v_gene: TRBV10-3
len: 11
abundance: few
CDR3aa: AIGAGRAYEQY

v_gene: TRBV4-1
len: 13
abundance: .
CDR3aa: ASSPRQGGYNEQF

v_gene: TRBV20-1
len: 14
abundance: .
CDR3aa: SASFTSDRSGTEAF

v_gene: TRBV7-9
len: 10
abundance: .
CDR3aa: ASSLVPETQY

v_gene: TRBV6-5
len: 12
abundance: .
CDR3aa: ASNHQGTGNEQF

v_gene: TRBV10-3
len: 15
abundance: few
CDR3aa: AISDSGAGGAYNEQF

v_gene: TRBV11-1
len: 13
abundance: few
CDR3aa: ASSGRDRPTGELF

v_gene: TRBV7-2
len: 19
abundance: few
CDR3aa: ASSNPHIGTTPLSVSDTQY

v_gene: TRBV9
len: 14
abundance: few
CDR3aa: ASSVEGGTAYNEQF

v_gene: TRBV5-1
len: 11
abundance: many
CDR3aa: ASSLTSTYEQY

v_gene: TRBV9
len: 14
abundance: .
CDR3aa: ASSVARAGGYLGQY

v_gene: TRBV7-2
len: 13
abundance: few
CDR3aa: ASSLLPFKTDTQY

v_gene: TRBV24-1
len: 15
abundance: few
CDR3aa: ATSAPSVFSSTDTQY

v_gene: TRBV4-2
len: 13
abundance: .
CDR3aa: ASSQTSGGPDTQY

v_gene: TRBV29-1
len: 16
abundance: few
CDR3aa: SVEDIGQGSFGANVLT

v_gene: TRBV5-6
len: 12
abundance: .
CDR3aa: ASTLAGGSETQY

v_gene: TRBV27
len: 12
abundance: .
CDR3aa: ASSKLAGVNEQF

v_gene: TRBV13
len: 13
abundance: few
CDR3aa: ASTDPPFGGPEAF

v_gene: TRBV7-8
len: 14
abundance: many
CDR3aa: ASSSRDWTNPNEQF

v_gene: TRBV25-1
len: 17
abundance: few
CDR3aa: ASSVLAANVLPSTDTQY

v_gene: TRBV4-1
len: 16
abundance: .
CDR3aa: ASSQALGQHPPQETQY

v_gene: TRBV7-9
len: 11
abundance: few
CDR3aa: ASIKGPLETQY

v_gene: TRBV20-1
len: 10
abundance: few
CDR3aa: SARDQGVEQF

v_gene: TRBV4-3
len: 15
abundance: once
CDR3aa: ASSQDNRGSINTEAF

v_gene: TRBV27
len: 10
abundance: .
CDR3aa: ASSWLGDEQF